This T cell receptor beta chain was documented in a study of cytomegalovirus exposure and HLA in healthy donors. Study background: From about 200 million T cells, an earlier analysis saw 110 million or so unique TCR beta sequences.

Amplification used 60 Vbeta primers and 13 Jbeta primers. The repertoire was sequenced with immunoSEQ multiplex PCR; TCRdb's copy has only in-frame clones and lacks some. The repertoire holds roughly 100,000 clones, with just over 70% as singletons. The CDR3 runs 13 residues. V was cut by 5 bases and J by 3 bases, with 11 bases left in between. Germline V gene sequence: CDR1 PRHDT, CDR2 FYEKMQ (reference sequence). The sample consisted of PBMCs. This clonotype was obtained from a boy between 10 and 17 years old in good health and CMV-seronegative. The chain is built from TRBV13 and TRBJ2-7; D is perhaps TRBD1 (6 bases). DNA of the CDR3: TGTGCCAGCAGCGGCCAGGGGAACTACGAGCAGTACTTC. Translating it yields CASSGQGNYEQYF.